Following are 27 T cell receptor beta chains from one sample sequenced in a study of T-cell reconstitution after alpha-beta-depleted transplantation in children (dated by TCRdb to about 2016). Library method: PCR. The data were produced on an Illumina HiSeq 2500. Molecular barcoding was employed in the preparation of TCR libraries, with unique molecular identifiers being used to normalize TCRbeta repertoire quantification. TCRdb's own reprocessing of the public reads used fastp at Q25 and MiXCR and kept productive beta chains. CDR3 protein duplicates are merged, each entry listing the most common genes and DNA. The sample table holds roughly 500,000 distinct CDR3 sequences, of which around 16% were seen once. Jointly, the top ten make up 3.3% of the sample. The material was PBMCs from the stem cell graft donor, obtained from the stem cell graft. These receptors came from a human donor who donated a stem cell graft to a child with acute lymphoblastic leukemia.

V and J are TRBV4-1 and TRBJ2-7; possibly TRBD1 for D (6 bases). Trimming took off 2 bases at V and 5 bases at J, with 16 bases between the two ends. Germline-derived CDR1 and CDR2 are MGHRA and YSYEKL. This CDR3 has 15 residues. The CDR3 DNA sequence: TGCGCCAGCAGCCAACCTCTTCACAGGGAAAACGAGCAGTACTTC. It translates to CASSQPLHRENEQYF.

This clonotype showed up just a few times. The V gene is TRBV12-3 or TRBV12-4, the J gene TRBJ1-2, with D hard to call. This CDR3 is 13 amino acids long. V lost 6 bases, J lost 6 bases, and 14 bases lay in between. The CDR3 is CASSSPHRDGYTF. CDR3 nucleotides: TGTGCCAGCAGCTCTCCTCATCGGGATGGCTACACCTTC.

This chain uses TRBV12-3 or TRBV12-4 with TRBJ2-1, with TRBD1 as a possible D gene (6 bases). The CDR3 has 16 residues. V lost 0 bases and J 6 bases, leaving 15 bases between the germline ends. CDR3 protein: CASSLARDRRPNEQFF. CDR3 DNA: TGTGCCAGCAGTTTAGCGCGAGACAGGCGTCCCAATGAGCAGTTCTTC.

This clonotype was counted only a few times. This chain connects TRBV12-3 or TRBV12-4 to TRBJ1-5; 9 positions match TRBD1. V lost 6 bases, J lost 4 bases, and 10 bases stayed unmatched. CDR3 size: 16 residues. In DNA, the CDR3 is TGTGCCAGCAGCCTAGGTGCGGGGACAGGGAATCAGCCCCAGCATTTT. Translation gives CASSLGAGTGNQPQHF.

This clonotype was counted at least ten times. The chain uses TRBV12-3 or TRBV12-4 and TRBJ2-3; D is ambiguous. The CDR3 has 12 amino acids. Trimming cost V 5 bases and J 2 bases, with 5 bases left between them. CDR3 DNA: TGTGCCAGCAGTCCCTTCACAGATACGCAGTATTTT. It yields the protein CASSPFTDTQYF.

DNA for the CDR3: TGTGCCAGCAGCCAAGATTGGGAGGGAGTTGGAGGTTACGAGCAGTACTTC. This gives the protein CASSQDWEGVGGYEQYF. V gene TRBV4-2 combines with J gene TRBJ2-7; TRBD2 aligns across 7 bases. The CDR3 loop spans 17 amino acids. Germline V CDR1 and CDR2: LGHNA, YNFKEQ. J lost 4 bases, V lost 0 bases, and 12 bases had no gene match.

The chain combines TRBV24-1 with TRBJ2-1; TRBD2 agrees at 14 bases. J gave up 4 bases and V 3 bases, and 10 bases lay outside the gene matches. Germline CDR1 and CDR2: KGHDR and SFDVKD. The CDR3 sequence is 19 residues long. The CDR3 region has the DNA TGTGCCACCAGTGATGCACGCGGGACTAGCGGGAGTGGATACAATGAGCAGTTCTTC. It codes for CATSDARGTSGSGYNEQFF.

This clonotype was detected only a few times. The rearrangement links TRBV27 to TRBJ2-7, with 11 nucleotides matching TRBD2. The V segment lost 6 bases and the J segment 5 bases; nucleotides outside the gene matches: 9. The CDR3 runs 15 residues. Per germline, CDR1 MNHEY and CDR2 SMNVEV (reference sequence). The DNA of the CDR3 is TGTGCCAGCAGCCCGCTAGCGGGAGGAAGGAACGAGCAGTACTTC. Protein sequence: CASSPLAGGRNEQYF.

The V and J genes are TRBV7-9 and TRBJ2-3; 8 bases match TRBD2. Unmatched junction bases numbered 10, after V lost 4 bases and J lost 4 bases. The germline gives CDR1 SEHNR, CDR2 FQNEAQ (reference sequence). This CDR3 is built from 16 residues. CDR3 coding DNA: TGTGCCAGCAGCTCCGGACTAGCTTACTCCGCAGATACGCAGTATTTT. This translates into CASSSGLAYSADTQYF.

The V call is TRBV20-1, the J call TRBJ2-1; 8 bases are a match to TRBD2. V trimming: 1 base; J trimming: 0 bases; junction bases outside the gene matches: 11. Germline CDR1 and CDR2: DFQATT and SNEGSKA (reference sequence). The CDR3 contains 18 residues. Here the CDR3 DNA reads TGCAGTGCTAGAGTCTTCGGCGGGACTAGAATCTCCTACAATGAGCAGTTCTTC. It codes for CSARVFGGTRISYNEQFF.

The table lists this clonotype with a few counts. The chain employs TRBV7-9 and TRBJ2-7; weak D call: TRBD1 (5 bases). Germline loops: CDR1 SEHNR, CDR2 FQNEAQ (reference sequence). The CDR3 runs 13 residues. Between the trimmed V and J ends, which lost 4 bases and 1 base, there was a span of 8 bases. The CDR3 DNA sequence: TGTGCCAGCAGCTCCCGACAGTCCTACGAGCAGTACTTC. Protein sequence: CASSSRQSYEQYF.

V gene TRBV29-1 combines with J gene TRBJ1-1; 10 nucleotides agree with TRBD1. V lost 6 bases to trimming and J lost 11 bases; unmatched junction nucleotides: 3. The CDR3 is 10 amino acids. The germline gives CDR1 SQVTM, CDR2 ANQGSEA. The CDR3 here is CSVEDRGAFF. The CDR3 DNA is TGCAGCGTAGAGGACAGGGGGGCTTTCTTT.

The genes are TRBV12-3 or TRBV12-4 and TRBJ2-3, with TRBD1 as a possible D gene (6 bases). V was pared by 7 bases and J by 6 bases, with 17 bases between. The CDR3 loop spans 14 amino acids. CDR3 in amino acids: CASNVQGRGDTQYF. CDR3 bases: TGTGCCAGCAACGTACAGGGAAGAGGGGATACGCAGTATTTT.

This clonotype was seen a few times. V is TRBV18 and J is TRBJ2-3; a weak D match, TRBD1 (5 bases). Per the germline V gene, CDR1 is KGHSH and CDR2 is LQKENI. The V gene lost 5 bases and the J gene lost 0 bases, with 12 bases spanning the gap. The CDR3 totals 15 residues. The CDR3 loop reads CASSWNRPSTDTQYF. CDR3 nucleotides: TGTGCCAGCTCATGGAACAGGCCCAGCACAGATACGCAGTATTTT.

In this sample, this clonotype turned up a few times. The chain has TRBV5-1 and TRBJ1-4; TRBD1 might be the D (6 bases). Germline lookup yields CDR1 SGHRS and CDR2 YFSETQ. Trimming cost V 4 bases and J 3 bases, with 25 bases left between them. The CDR3 is 19 amino acids. In nucleotides, the CDR3 is TGCGCCAGCAGCGGGGAGACAGGCACTCCTCTTTGGGCTAATGAAAAACTGTTTTTT. The encoded protein is CASSGETGTPLWANEKLFF.

This clonotype has only a few counts. The J gene is TRBJ2-2, the V gene TRBV5-1; maybe TRBD1 (6 bases). Germline values: CDR1 SGHRS, CDR2 YFSETQ. The CDR3 is 15 residues long. V was cut by 0 bases and J by 2 bases, with 8 bases left in between. The chain's CDR3 is CASSLEGDNTGELFF. The CDR3 DNA follows: TGCGCCAGCAGCTTGGAGGGGGATAACACCGGGGAGCTGTTTTTT.

This clonotype was seen only a few times. The CDR3 sequence is CATREGYTF. Here the CDR3 DNA reads TGTGCCACTAGAGAAGGCTACACCTTC. The J gene is TRBJ1-2, the V gene TRBV24-1; no clear D gene. This CDR3 contains 9 residues. The V end was cut by 10 bases, the J end by 8 bases, with 7 bases between. Germline V lookup: CDR1 KGHDR, CDR2 SFDVKD.

The chain is built from TRBV29-1 and TRBJ1-2; D ambiguous. Trimming shortened V by 0 bases and J by 1 base, and 15 bases separated the two germline ends. Germline assignment: CDR1 SQVTM and CDR2 ANQGSEA. The CDR3 consists of 16 residues. The CDR3 sequence is CSVEDPGLVSNYGYTF. The CDR3 bases are TGCAGCGTTGAAGATCCGGGTTTGGTCAGTAACTATGGCTACACCTTC.

The gene calls are TRBV5-1 and TRBJ2-3; TRBD2 aligns across 7 bases. The CDR3 length is 16 residues. V lost 4 bases, J lost 2 bases, and 10 bases stayed unmatched. Germline V gene sequence: CDR1 SGHRS, CDR2 YFSETQ. The chain's CDR3 is CASSPEGGSTTDTQYF. The CDR3 DNA is TGCGCCAGCAGCCCGGAGGGCGGGAGTACCACAGATACGCAGTATTTT.

This rearrangement joins TRBV10-3 to TRBJ2-3, with 10 bases that match TRBD2. The ends lost 3 bases at V and 4 bases at J; junction bases unmatched: 4. Germline CDR1 and CDR2: ENHRY and SYGVKD. This CDR3 contains 15 residues. CDR3 coding DNA: TGTGCCATCAGTGACCCCACTAGCGGGGCAGATACGCAGTATTTT. Its translation is CAISDPTSGADTQYF.

This clonotype has only a few counts. The chain carries TRBV15 and TRBJ2-3; no firm D call. The CDR3 length is 16 residues. The V end was cut by 3 bases, the J end by 4 bases, with 17 bases between. The V gene's germline CDR1 is LNHNV and CDR2 YYDKDF (reference sequence). The CDR3 coding sequence is TGTGCCACCAGCAGGTGGGCCCCTGGATCCCCAGATACGCAGTATTTT. This codes for CATSRWAPGSPDTQYF.

This clonotype was seen a handful of times. The chain employs TRBV5-6 and TRBJ1-2; no clear D. CDR3 length equals 13 residues. Germline CDR1 reads SGHDT; CDR2 reads YYEEEE. With 3 bases removed from V and 2 bases from J, the gap between germline ends came to 8 bases. DNA of the CDR3: TGTGCCAGCAGCTATACAGAGAACTATGGCTACACCTTC. Translation: CASSYTENYGYTF.

This clonotype was observed a handful of times. The chain carries TRBV28 and TRBJ2-7, with D unclear. Germline V gives CDR1 MDHEN, CDR2 SYDVKM. CDR3 size: 19 residues. V was shortened by 5 bases and J by 5 bases, with 31 bases between the two germline ends. The CDR3 coding sequence is TGTGCCAGCAGTGATCACTATAATCTCCGCGTGGTTTTAGCTGACGAGCAGTACTTC. It is translated as CASSDHYNLRVVLADEQYF.

The rearrangement joins TRBV11-2 to TRBJ2-1, with D uncertain. Germline CDR1 is SGHAT and CDR2 is FQNNGV. Trimming pared 3 bases from V and 8 bases from J, leaving 11 bases between. CDR3 length equals 13 residues. This CDR3 is CASSFLAVDEQFF. Written as DNA, the CDR3 is TGTGCCAGCAGCTTTCTCGCGGTGGATGAGCAGTTCTTC.

This sequence joins TRBV5-1 and TRBJ2-7; 12 bases map to TRBD2. The CDR3 runs 15 residues. The V gene end was trimmed by 0 bases and the J gene end by 5 bases; junction bases not matched to a gene: 3. Germline lookup yields CDR1 SGHRS and CDR2 YFSETQ. CDR3 DNA sequence: TGCGCCAGCAGCTTGGGGACTAGCGGGACGGACGAGCAGTACTTC. It translates to CASSLGTSGTDEQYF. Looking up the rest from reference TRBV5-1 and TRBJ2-7 gives the full variable domain: KAGVTQTPRYLIKTRGQQVTLSCSPISGHRSVSWYQQTPGQGLQFLFEYFSETQRNKGNFPGRFSGRQFSNSRSEMNVSTLELGDSALYLCASSLGTSGTDEQYFGPGTRLTVT.

The V and J genes are TRBV12-3 or TRBV12-4 and TRBJ1-1, with a possible D match to TRBD1 (5 bases). Trimming removed 7 bases from V and 1 base from J, with 13 bases in between. The CDR3 extends over 14 amino acids. CDR3 sequence (DNA): TGTGCCAGCAACGTTGACAGCCCGAACACTGAAGCTTTCTTT. The encoded protein is CASNVDSPNTEAFF.

The chain uses TRBV15 and TRBJ1-5, with 7 bases aligning to TRBD1. Germline loops: CDR1 LNHNV, CDR2 YYDKDF (reference sequence). Germline trimming cut 7 bases from V and 2 bases from J; bases unmatched to any gene: 5. The CDR3 length is 14 residues. CDR3: CATTGQAGNQPQHF. CDR3 sequence (DNA): TGTGCCACCACCGGACAGGCTGGCAATCAGCCCCAGCATTTT.